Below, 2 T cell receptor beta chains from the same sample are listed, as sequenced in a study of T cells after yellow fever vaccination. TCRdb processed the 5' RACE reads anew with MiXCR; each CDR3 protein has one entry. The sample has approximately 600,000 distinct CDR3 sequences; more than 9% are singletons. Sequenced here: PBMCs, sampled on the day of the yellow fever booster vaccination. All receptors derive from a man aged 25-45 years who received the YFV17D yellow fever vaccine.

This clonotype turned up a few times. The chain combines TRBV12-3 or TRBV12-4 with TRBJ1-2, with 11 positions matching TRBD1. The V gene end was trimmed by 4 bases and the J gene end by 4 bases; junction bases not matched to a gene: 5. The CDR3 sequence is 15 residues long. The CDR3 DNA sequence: TGTGCCAGCAGTTGGACAGGGGGCGCCGGCTATGGCTACACCTTC. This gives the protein CASSWTGGAGYGYTF.

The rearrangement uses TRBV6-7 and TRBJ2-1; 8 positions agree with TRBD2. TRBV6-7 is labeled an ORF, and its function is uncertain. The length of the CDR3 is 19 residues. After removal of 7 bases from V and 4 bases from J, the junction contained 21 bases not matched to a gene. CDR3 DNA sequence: TGTGCCAGCACCCAGGCCCCGGGGGCCAGCGGGAGATTATACAATGAGCAGTTCTTC. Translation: CASTQAPGASGRLYNEQFF.